This T cell receptor beta chain was sequenced during a study of cytomegalovirus exposure and HLA in healthy donors. Across the study: One earlier analysis, a look at roughly 170 million T cells, found about 110 million unique TCR beta sequences. Early released data comprised around 79 million unique TCRs from HLA-typed donors. Study-level results: Cytomegalovirus-associated TCR beta chains were listed, numbering roughly 150.

The length of the CDR3 is 14 residues. Trimming took 5 bases from V and 6 from J; bases not matched to a gene: 6. In germline, CDR1 is SNHLY, CDR2 FYNNEI. This clone was found a few times. No antigen is known for it. This PCR relied on a set of 60 Vbeta primers and 13 Jbeta primers. In the study's own analysis: Later reanalysis found roughly 80 million unique TCR beta chains, some 10 million of them shared. The protocol was immunoSEQ multiplex PCR, while the TCRdb copy is restricted to in-frame clones and leaves out a portion. V, J and clone size were drawn from that table, and D and trimming were deduced from the DNA. The sample consists of around 99,000 clones, around three quarters of them appearing once.

This chain links TRBV2 with TRBJ2-1; 8 bases fit TRBD1. Specimen: PBMCs. The sequence was obtained from a young man in good health and CMV-seronegative. The CDR3 nucleotides are TGTGCCAGCAGTAACAGGGGGACCATCAATGAGCAGTTCTTC. Its translation: CASSNRGTINEQFF.